This T cell receptor beta chain derives from a study of beta chain features in type 1 diabetes. Study summary: There were 107,917,701 sorted cells examined across all samples.

Study-wide results and limits: Type 1 diabetes patients had VDJ junctions that carried fewer insertions and more deletions. Significant though moderate, a shortening of TCRB CDR3s appeared in all four CD4+ subsets of Type 1 diabetes patients.

The sample holds one count of this clone. Its antigen is undetermined. The entirety of the isolated RNA underwent reverse transcription, so expressed TCRB transcripts were sequenced. Method: immunoSEQ multiplex PCR; TCRdb's copy keeps in-frame clones and lacks some. Here the sample spans 250,000 to 300,000 clones, 24% being singletons. V lost 4 bases to trimming and J lost 2 bases, with 10 bases between them. This CDR3 has 13 residues. Looked up from germline, CDR1 is SGHNT and CDR2 is YYREEE (reference sequence). This sequence joins TRBV5-4 and TRBJ2-7; D is uncertain. The clonotype originates from a woman between 25 and 40 years old with type 1 diabetes. Sample: naive CD4+ T cells from blood. This chain's CDR3 is CASSHEFAYEQYF. CDR3 DNA sequence: TGTGCCAGCAGCCACGAGTTCGCCTACGAGCAGTACTTC.